Each of the 29 T cell receptor beta chains below was sequenced from the same sample in a study of technical replicates of blood from several donors. Some clones are missing from TCRdb's copy, which holds only in-frame ones; the method was immunoSEQ multiplex PCR. The table has 65,000 to 85,000 clones, 93% seen once; the top ten hold around 0.38%. Input material: T cells isolated from PBMCs. The receptors derive from a human donor in good health.

This chain connects TRBV7-9 to TRBJ2-4; 9 bases fit TRBD2. The CDR3 covers 14 residues. Germline V gives CDR1 SEHNR, CDR2 FQNEAQ (reference sequence). With V trimmed by 4 bases and J by 8 bases, 6 bases remained unmatched. The CDR3 DNA is TGTGCCAGCAGCTCTAGCGGGATCTTTGACATTCAGTACTTC. It yields the protein CASSSSGIFDIQYF.

This clone was seen once. The chain employs TRBV6-5 and TRBJ1-2; 7 positions match TRBD1. After removal of 5 bases from V and 6 bases from J, the junction contained 6 bases not matched to a gene. This CDR3 comprises 13 residues. CDR1 and CDR2 from the germline V gene are MNHEY and SVGAGI. The CDR3 bases are TGTGCCAGCAGTAGACAGGGTGTTGATGGCTACACCTTC. Translation gives CASSRQGVDGYTF.

The chain employs TRBV27 and TRBJ1-1; D may be TRBD1 (5 bases). Germline CDR1 reads MNHEY; CDR2 reads SMNVEV (reference sequence). The CDR3 length is 14 residues. The V gene lost 3 bases and the J gene lost 3 bases, with 11 bases spanning the gap. The CDR3 protein is CASSFRASHTEAFF. The CDR3 nucleotides read TGTGCCAGCAGTTTCAGGGCATCTCACACTGAAGCTTTCTTT.

The genes are TRBV28 and TRBJ2-1; a possible D gene is TRBD1 (6 bases). The CDR3 is made up of 15 amino acids. The V gene lost 5 bases and the J gene lost 3 bases, with 14 bases spanning the gap. CDR1 MDHEN and CDR2 SYDVKM come from the germline V gene. This CDR3 reads CASSPYRALYNEQFF. CDR3 bases: TGTGCCAGCAGTCCCTACAGGGCTCTCTACAATGAGCAGTTCTTC.

The rearrangement joins TRBV7-2 to TRBJ2-1, with 8 bases aligning to TRBD2. Losses at the gene ends were 0 bases for V and 3 bases for J; bases not matched to a gene: 4. In germline, CDR1 is SGHTA, CDR2 FQGNSA. This CDR3 contains 16 residues. As DNA, the CDR3 is TGTGCCAGCAGCTTAGCGAGCGGGAGAGGCTACAATGAGCAGTTCTTC. Its translation: CASSLASGRGYNEQFF.

The rearrangement uses TRBV6-8 and TRBJ1-1; 8 bases line up with TRBD1. Germline lookup yields CDR1 MNHGY and CDR2 SAAAGT. The CDR3 has 11 residues. The V segment lost 6 bases and the J segment 12 bases; nucleotides outside the gene matches: 6. Here the CDR3 DNA reads TGTGCCAGCAGCCAAGACAGGGGAACTTTCTTT. Protein: CASSQDRGTFF.

This rearrangement joins TRBV5-8 to TRBJ1-2, with unresolved D. The germline CDR1 and CDR2 sequences are SGHTS and YDEGEE. Trimming took off 2 bases at V and 4 bases at J, with 6 bases between the two ends. CDR3 size: 12 residues. Here the CDR3 reads CASSLGLYGYTF. The CDR3 DNA follows: TGTGCCAGCAGCTTAGGACTCTATGGCTACACCTTC.

The chain links TRBV19 to TRBJ2-3; TRBD2 agrees at 7 bases. Germline V gene sequence: CDR1 LNHDA, CDR2 SQIVND (reference sequence). This CDR3 has 15 residues. Germline trimming cut 6 bases from V and 2 bases from J; bases unmatched to any gene: 8. The CDR3 DNA is TGTGCCAGTAGGACGGGAGGAGGAGACACAGATACGCAGTATTTT. It yields the protein CASRTGGGDTDTQYF.

The chain is built from TRBV6-5 and TRBJ1-4; perhaps TRBD1 as D (5 bases). V lost 0 bases and J lost 3, with 11 bases in between. Germline-derived CDR1 and CDR2 are MNHEY and SVGAGI. The CDR3 runs 16 residues. CDR3 nucleotides: TGTGCCAGCAGTTACTCGTCGGGGGAGTCTAATGAAAAACTGTTTTTT. Protein product: CASSYSSGESNEKLFF.

This chain links TRBV7-2 with TRBJ2-3; 11 bases align to TRBD2. V lost 5 bases, J lost 2 bases, and 6 bases stayed unmatched. Germline assignment: CDR1 SGHTA and CDR2 FQGNSA. The CDR3 spans 16 residues. The CDR3 region has the DNA TGTGCCAGCAGCCCTGGACTAGCGGGTATCACAGATACGCAGTATTTT. This encodes CASSPGLAGITDTQYF.

The V gene is TRBV30, the J gene TRBJ1-5; 7 nucleotides match TRBD1. V shed 5 bases, J shed 5 bases, and the junction held 6 bases outside the gene matches. The CDR3 runs 13 residues. Germline V CDR1 and CDR2: GTSNPN, SVGIG (reference sequence). DNA for the CDR3: TGTGCCTGGTCAGCAGGGGGTTATCAGCCCCAGCATTTT. This encodes CAWSAGGYQPQHF. Based on the CDR3 plus reference TRBV30 and TRBJ1-5, the full variable domain is SQTIHQWPATLVQPVGSPLSLECTVEGTSNPNLYWYRQAAGRGLQLLFYSVGIGQISSEVPQNLSASRPQDRQFILSSKKLLLSDSGFYLCAWSAGGYQPQHFGDGTRLSIL.

The chain uses TRBV13 and TRBJ2-1, with 7 bases lining up with TRBD1. Per germline, CDR1 PRHDT and CDR2 FYEKMQ (reference sequence). The CDR3 has 14 amino acids. V was pared by 4 bases and J by 10 bases, with 10 bases of the junction left unmatched. CDR3 amino acids: CASSSRDSLGEQFF. The CDR3 DNA reads TGTGCCAGCAGCTCCAGGGACAGTCTTGGCGAGCAGTTCTTC.

The genes are TRBV28 and TRBJ1-4, with TRBD1 matching 7 bases. Germline V CDR1 and CDR2: MDHEN, SYDVKM. V was pared by 7 bases and J by 8 bases, with 7 bases of the junction left unmatched. The CDR3 extends over 13 amino acids. CDR3 loop: CASKTGVWEKLFF. The CDR3 DNA follows: TGTGCCAGCAAAACAGGGGTCTGGGAAAAACTGTTTTTT.

The V gene is TRBV14, the J gene TRBJ1-1, with 7 bases fitting TRBD1. The CDR3 is 15 amino acids. Germline assignment: CDR1 SGHDN and CDR2 FVKESK. Trimming removed 2 bases from V and 3 bases from J; junction bases left unmatched: 6. CDR3 nucleotides: TGTGCCAGCAGCCAACTGGACAGGCTGGACACTGAAGCTTTCTTT. Protein: CASSQLDRLDTEAFF. Supplemented by reference TRBV14 and TRBJ1-1, the full variable domain reads EAGVTQFPSHSVIEKGQTVTLRCDPISGHDNLYWYRRVMGKEIKFLLHFVKESKQDESGMPNNRFLAERTGGTYSTLKVQPAELEDSGVYFCASSQLDRLDTEAFFGQGTRLTVV.

The genes are TRBV10-3 and TRBJ2-1, with TRBD2 matching over 8 bases. The CDR3 extends over 15 amino acids. In germline, CDR1 is ENHRY, CDR2 SYGVKD. V dropped 6 bases and J dropped 7; count of bases not matched to a gene: 11. CDR3 sequence: CAISPTAGGGNEQFF. CDR3 DNA sequence: TGTGCCATCAGCCCCACGGCGGGAGGAGGTAATGAGCAGTTCTTC.

The rearrangement links TRBV6-5 to TRBJ2-2; D gene uncertain. Germline CDR1 is MNHEY and CDR2 is SVGAGI. Trimming removed 6 bases at V and 6 bases at J, with 8 bases between. The CDR3 runs 12 residues. The CDR3 DNA sequence: TGTGCCAGCAGCCCCGAGGCCGGGGAGCTGTTTTTT. This sequence encodes CASSPEAGELFF.

V and J are TRBV5-4 and TRBJ2-7; D ambiguous. V lost 3 bases and J lost 1, with 5 bases in between. The germline gives CDR1 SGHNT, CDR2 YYREEE (reference sequence). The CDR3 is 12 amino acids. The CDR3 sequence: CASSSGSYEQYF. The CDR3 DNA is TGTGCCAGCAGCTCCGGGTCCTACGAGCAGTACTTC.

The V gene is TRBV27, the J gene TRBJ1-1, with TRBD1 matching 10 bases. The germline CDR1 and CDR2 sequences are MNHEY and SMNVEV (reference sequence). V lost 4 bases and J lost 4; bases outside the gene matches: 0. This CDR3 spans 13 amino acids. The CDR3 reads CASSWDRGTEAFF. CDR3 bases: TGTGCCAGCAGTTGGGACAGGGGCACTGAAGCTTTCTTT.

The chain couples TRBV10-1 to TRBJ2-2, with 11 bases identical to TRBD2. CDR1 WNHNN and CDR2 SYGVQD come from the germline V gene (reference sequence). The CDR3 totals 17 residues. With V trimmed by 2 bases and J by 5 bases, 7 bases remained unmatched. The CDR3 protein is CASSEIPSGRQTGELFF. The CDR3 coding sequence is TGCGCCAGCAGTGAGATCCCTAGCGGGAGGCAAACCGGGGAGCTGTTTTTT.

The chain employs TRBV7-3 and TRBJ2-1, with D uncertain. CDR1 is SGHTA and CDR2 is FQGTGA in the germline V gene. The CDR3 spans 19 residues. Trimming stripped 5 bases from V and 0 bases from J, with 23 bases between. CDR3 protein: CASSPRLRSWRFSYNEQFF. DNA of the CDR3: TGTGCCAGCAGCCCAAGACTGAGAAGTTGGCGCTTCTCCTACAATGAGCAGTTCTTC.

The chain combines TRBV6-1 with TRBJ2-7, with 7 bases identical to TRBD2. The V and J ends lost 7 bases and 0 bases, in that order; junction bases with no gene match: 6. The CDR3 contains 14 residues. CDR1 and CDR2 from the germline V gene are MNHNS and SASEGT. CDR3 protein: CASKGGGSSYEQYF. Here the CDR3 DNA reads TGTGCCAGCAAGGGAGGCGGGAGCTCCTACGAGCAGTACTTC.

The rearrangement links TRBV19 to TRBJ2-1, with 8 nucleotides matching TRBD1. Germline CDR1 LNHDA, CDR2 SQIVND (reference sequence). V shed 0 bases, J shed 8 bases, and the junction held 12 bases outside the gene matches. There are 17 residues in the CDR3. CDR3 sequence: CASSIDLETGEVDEQFF. CDR3 nucleotide sequence: TGTGCCAGTAGTATAGATCTTGAGACAGGGGAGGTGGATGAGCAGTTCTTC.

The chain is built from TRBV29-1 and TRBJ1-2, with 10 bases that match TRBD1. CDR1 SQVTM and CDR2 ANQGSEA come from the germline V gene. CDR3 size: 14 residues. With V trimmed by 7 bases and J by 0 bases, 5 bases remained unmatched. The CDR3 sequence is CSAGGQGANYGYTF. The CDR3 DNA is TGCAGCGCCGGAGGACAGGGGGCTAACTATGGCTACACCTTC.

A single count supports this clone. The gene calls are TRBV5-1 and TRBJ2-1; D ambiguous. In germline, CDR1 is SGHRS, CDR2 YFSETQ. The V gene lost 1 base and the J gene lost 4 bases, with 6 bases spanning the gap. CDR3 length: 13 residues. The CDR3 reads CASSLPTYNEQFF. The CDR3 DNA is TGCGCCAGCAGCTTGCCAACTTACAATGAGCAGTTCTTC.

CDR3 DNA: TGTGCCAGCAGCCTAACAGGGGGCGCGTACACTGAAGCTTTCTTT. Protein: CASSLTGGAYTEAFF. The chain has TRBV7-2 and TRBJ1-1; 9 bases are a match to TRBD1. The trim removed 5 bases at V and 3 bases at J, leaving 7 bases unmatched. Germline CDR1 and CDR2: SGHTA and FQGNSA. This CDR3 comprises 15 residues. The full variable domain, completed using reference TRBV7-2 and TRBJ1-1, is GAGVSQSPSNKVTEKGKDVELRCDPISGHTALYWYRQSLGQGLEFLIYFQGNSAPDKSGLPSDRFSAERTGGSVSTLTIQRTQQEDSAVYLCASSLTGGAYTEAFFGQGTRLTVV.

This chain links TRBV5-6 with TRBJ2-7; 8 bases are shared with TRBD2. After removal of 4 bases from V and 4 bases from J, the junction contained 4 bases not matched to a gene. Germline V lookup: CDR1 SGHDT, CDR2 YYEEEE. The CDR3 has 13 amino acids. In DNA, the CDR3 is TGTGCCAGCAGCGACACTAGCGGATACGAGCAGTACTTC. Protein product: CASSDTSGYEQYF.

This sequence joins TRBV7-2 and TRBJ2-1, with 8 nucleotides matching TRBD1. Germline trimming cut 4 bases from V and 2 bases from J; bases unmatched to any gene: 10. There are 17 residues in the CDR3. Germline V gives CDR1 SGHTA, CDR2 FQGNSA. The CDR3 sequence is CASSSHDRGLTYNEQFF. CDR3 DNA: TGTGCCAGCAGCTCCCACGACAGGGGCCTAACCTACAATGAGCAGTTCTTC.

The chain combines TRBV19 with TRBJ2-1, with D possibly matching TRBD2 (5 bases). Germline CDR1 and CDR2: LNHDA and SQIVND (reference sequence). The V and J ends lost 4 bases and 4 bases respectively, with 14 bases between them. The CDR3 covers 15 residues. CDR3 in amino acids: CASSKTPSSYNEQFF. The DNA for the CDR3 is TGTGCCAGTAGTAAAACCCCTAGCAGTTACAATGAGCAGTTCTTC. Drawing the rest from reference TRBV19 and TRBJ2-1, the complete variable domain is DGGITQSPKYLFRKEGQNVTLSCEQNLNHDAMYWYRQDPGQGLRLIYYSQIVNDFQKGDIAEGYSVSREKKESFPLTVTSAQKNPTAFYLCASSKTPSSYNEQFFGPGTRLTVL.

The chain joins TRBV25-1 to TRBJ1-2, with 12 bases aligning to TRBD1. The CDR3 totals 16 residues. The germline V gene encodes CDR1 MGHDK and CDR2 SYGVNS. Trimming cost V 3 bases and J 2 bases; bases outside gene matches: 4. CDR3 protein: CASSERDRGHNYGYTF. CDR3 coding DNA: TGTGCCAGCAGTGAGCGGGACAGGGGGCACAACTATGGCTACACCTTC.